Described below is a single TCR beta chain sequence and its context. What it recognizes is unknown. This record belongs to a study of cytomegalovirus exposure and HLA in healthy donors. The CDR3 loop spans 16 amino acids. V shed 4 bases and J 1 base; nucleotides not matched to a gene: 8. The germline gives CDR1 SGHDN, CDR2 FVKESK. Study-level points and caveats: In a later analysis, TCR beta V- and J-gene trimming showed a link to a missense DCLRE1C variant.

PCR primers comprised 60 Vbeta and 13 Jbeta primers. Method: immunoSEQ multiplex PCR; TCRdb's copy keeps in-frame clones and lacks some. The sample carries approximately 79,000 clones, around four fifths recorded once. The TCR originated in a boy between 5 and 17 years old in good health and CMV-seronegative. The chain uses TRBV14 and TRBJ2-3; TRBD2 matches at 7 bases. Sample: PBMCs. CDR3: CASSLRASGGTDTQYF. In DNA, the CDR3 is TGTGCCAGCAGCCTCCGAGCTAGCGGAGGCACAGATACGCAGTATTTT.